This T cell receptor beta chain is drawn from a study of cytomegalovirus exposure and HLA in healthy donors. Study-level results: Common viral pathogens were later found to be apparently linked to several of the most significant clusters.

The study ran its PCR with 60 Vbeta and 13 Jbeta primers. Some clones are missing from TCRdb's copy, which holds only in-frame ones; the method was immunoSEQ multiplex PCR. The sample lists 150,000 or so clones, approximately 82% occurring once. Remarks on this clone: Antigen unknown.

Per germline, CDR1 SGDLS and CDR2 YYNGEE. The CDR3 contains 18 residues. V lost 0 bases to trimming and J lost 7 bases; unmatched junction nucleotides: 15. The rearrangement joins TRBV9 to TRBJ2-2; 7 bases map to TRBD2. The specimen was PBMCs. This TCR derives from a man aged 30 to 39 in good health and CMV-seropositive. This chain's CDR3 is CASSVGGGPRPSIGELFF. The DNA for the CDR3 is TGTGCCAGCAGCGTAGGGGGGGGACCTAGACCCTCGATCGGGGAGCTGTTTTTT. Supplemented by reference TRBV9 and TRBJ2-2, the full variable domain reads DSGVTQTPKHLITATGQRVTLRCSPRSGDLSVYWYQQSLDQGLQFLIQYYNGEERAKGNILERFSAQQFPDLHSELNLSSLELGDSALYFCASSVGGGPRPSIGELFFGEGSRLTVL.